Below are 20 T cell receptor beta chains sequenced from a single sample in a study of blood T cell repertoires in COVID-19. Libraries were prepared by immunoSEQ multiplex PCR; TCRdb keeps only in-frame clonotypes and omits some of them. The sample records more than 250,000 clones, roughly 86% being singletons. The sequencing sample was made of peripheral blood. These receptors were collected from a woman in her twenties or thirties who had recovered from COVID-19.

The V call is TRBV30, the J call TRBJ1-1; weak D call: TRBD1 (6 bases). Trimming pared 0 bases from V and 10 bases from J, leaving 9 bases between. The CDR3 has 11 amino acids. From germline, CDR1 is GTSNPN and CDR2 SVGIG (reference sequence). The CDR3 DNA follows: TGTGCCTGGAGTGTTCAGGGGTCAGCTTTCTTT. Translated, it gives CAWSVQGSAFF.

The chain has TRBV11-2 and TRBJ1-3; no firm D call. V was clipped by 0 bases and J by 2 bases, with 5 bases between them. The CDR3 is 14 residues long. Germline CDR1 SGHAT, CDR2 FQNNGV. The DNA for the CDR3 is TGTGCCAGCAGCTTAGAGGCAGCTGGAAACACCATATATTTT. Its protein is CASSLEAAGNTIYF.

The J gene is TRBJ2-2, the V gene TRBV7-5; the table's TRBD1 call for D was not verified on the DNA. TRBV7-5 is shown as a pseudogene. The CDR3 spans 16 residues. This CDR3 reads CARPNSLFANTGELFF. The CDR3, as DNA: TGTGCCAGACCCAACAGTCTTTTCGCGAACACCGGGGAGCTGTTTTTT.

The chain joins TRBV2 to TRBJ2-1; tentatively, D is TRBD2 (6 bases). The CDR3 is 14 residues long. V was shortened by 3 bases and J by 5 bases, with 11 bases between the two germline ends. The germline CDR1 and CDR2 sequences are SNHLY and FYNNEI. CDR3 in amino acids: CASSERDFDNEQFF. In DNA, the CDR3 is TGTGCCAGCAGTGAGCGGGACTTTGACAATGAGCAGTTCTTC.

The V call is TRBV5-1, the J call TRBJ2-7, with 7 bases fitting TRBD2. The CDR3 sequence is 15 residues long. Unmatched junction bases numbered 12, after V lost 4 bases and J lost 5 bases. The germline CDR1 and CDR2 sequences are SGHRS and YFSETQ. This chain's CDR3 is CASSPRGSGTHEQYF. The CDR3 region has the DNA TGCGCCAGCAGCCCTCGGGGAAGCGGGACCCACGAGCAGTACTTC.

The chain joins TRBV12-5 to TRBJ1-1; D is unresolved. Germline V lookup: CDR1 LGHNT, CDR2 FRNRAP. The V and J ends lost 5 bases and 8 bases respectively, with 12 bases between them. This CDR3 is built from 12 residues. Here the CDR3 DNA reads TGTGCTAGTGGTCCTTCACAGAGCGAAGCTTTCTTT. It encodes CASGPSQSEAFF.

This chain connects TRBV23-1 to TRBJ2-1; possible D gene TRBD1, 5 bases. TRBV23-1 is known as an ORF, though its function is uncertain. The CDR3 length is 16 residues. V gave up 10 bases and J gave up 0 bases, with 19 bases separating them. The CDR3 nucleotides are TGCGCCACACGAAAGTGGGGCAGCTGCTCCTACAATGAGCAGTTCTTC. It is translated as CATRKWGSCSYNEQFF.

CDR3 DNA sequence: TGTGCCAGCAGCATCTGGACAGGGGGTTTGGGCTACGAGCAGTACTTC. Translated: CASSIWTGGLGYEQYF. This rearrangement joins TRBV7-9 to TRBJ2-7, with 10 bases matching TRBD1. Germline CDR1 is SEHNR and CDR2 is FQNEAQ (reference sequence). The CDR3 totals 16 residues. The J segment lost 3 bases and the V segment lost 5 bases, leaving 10 bases of the junction unmatched.

The chain recombines TRBV3-1 (or the pseudogene TRBV3-2) with TRBJ2-1, with D unclear. The germline gives CDR1 LGHDT, CDR2 YNNKEL (reference sequence). Trimming shortened V by 4 bases and J by 6 bases, and 10 bases separated the two germline ends. The CDR3 sequence is 13 residues long. This chain's CDR3 is CASSLPPSNEQFF. Here the CDR3 DNA reads TGTGCCAGCAGCCTTCCCCCCTCCAATGAGCAGTTCTTC.

This chain joins TRBV18 and TRBJ1-1; D is unresolved. Per germline, CDR1 KGHSH and CDR2 LQKENI. V was shortened by 4 bases and J by 0 bases, with 12 bases between the two germline ends. This CDR3 spans 15 amino acids. The CDR3 region is CASSLAGIVNTEAFF. The CDR3 DNA reads as TGTGCCAGCTCACTCGCGGGGATCGTGAACACTGAAGCTTTCTTT.

This chain joins TRBV5-1 and TRBJ2-2; TRBD1 matches at 10 bases. CDR1 and CDR2 (germline): SGHRS, YFSETQ. There are 15 residues in the CDR3. V lost 6 bases and J lost 2; bases outside the gene matches: 4. The CDR3 protein is CASNDRGRNTGELFF. The CDR3 bases are TGCGCCAGCAATGACAGGGGGCGCAACACCGGGGAGCTGTTTTTT. Full variable domain (missing parts from reference TRBV5-1 and TRBJ2-2): KAGVTQTPRYLIKTRGQQVTLSCSPISGHRSVSWYQQTPGQGLQFLFEYFSETQRNKGNFPGRFSGRQFSNSRSEMNVSTLELGDSALYLCASNDRGRNTGELFFGEGSRLTVL.

V usage is TRBV5-1 and J usage is TRBJ2-7; D is unresolved. The CDR3 contains 12 residues. Trimming took off 1 base at V and 3 bases at J, with 5 bases between the two ends. Germline V CDR1 and CDR2: SGHRS, YFSETQ. As DNA, the CDR3 is TGCGCCAGCAGCTTGCCCAGCTACGAGCAGTACTTC. This translates into CASSLPSYEQYF.

The chain links TRBV28 to TRBJ1-2, with TRBD1 as a possible D gene (6 bases). The V end was cut by 7 bases, the J end by 8 bases, with 14 bases between. Germline assignment: CDR1 MDHEN and CDR2 SYDVKM. The CDR3 runs 12 residues. CDR3 nucleotides: TGTGCCAGCAATGGGGGCGGGGGCGGCTACACCTTC. Protein sequence: CASNGGGGGYTF.

The chain combines TRBV5-1 with TRBJ1-1; D is uncertain. Trimming pared 1 base from V and 0 bases from J, leaving 7 bases between. Germline assignment: CDR1 SGHRS and CDR2 YFSETQ. The CDR3 consists of 14 residues. The CDR3 sequence: CASSLRGVNTEAFF. Written as DNA, the CDR3 is TGCGCCAGCAGCTTGCGCGGGGTGAACACTGAAGCTTTCTTT.

This sequence joins TRBV19 and TRBJ1-3; D perhaps matches TRBD1 (5 bases). Germline V lookup: CDR1 LNHDA, CDR2 SQIVND (reference sequence). This CDR3 region has 16 residues. V dropped 1 base and J dropped 0 bases, with 10 bases sitting between them. The CDR3, as DNA: TGTGCCAGTAGTATAGGACAGCGCAGCTCTGGAAACACCATATATTTT. This gives the protein CASSIGQRSSGNTIYF.

V and J are TRBV30 and TRBJ2-5, with a weak D call TRBD1 (6 bases). The V end lost 0 bases, the J end lost 2 bases, and 13 bases lay between the germline ends. Germline assignment: CDR1 GTSNPN and CDR2 SVGIG (reference sequence). The CDR3 is 15 residues long. The CDR3: CAWSVLAGAQETQYF. CDR3 bases: TGTGCCTGGAGTGTACTTGCAGGGGCTCAAGAGACCCAGTACTTC.

V gene TRBV29-1 combines with J gene TRBJ2-5; 7 positions agree with TRBD2. Trimming cost V 1 base and J 5 bases; bases outside gene matches: 10. In germline, CDR1 is SQVTM, CDR2 ANQGSEA. This CDR3 has 15 amino acids. As DNA, the CDR3 is TGCAGCGTTGAAGTCCCTGGGGGGGGTGCGGAGACCCAGTACTTC. Amino acid sequence: CSVEVPGGGAETQYF.

The chain combines TRBV10-2 with TRBJ2-7, with D perhaps matching TRBD1 (6 bases). The CDR3 runs to 15 residues. Germline assignment: CDR1 WSHSY and CDR2 SAAADI. Trimming removed 7 bases at V and 1 base at J, with 17 bases between. This CDR3 reads CASNPGTTQSYEQYF. In DNA, the CDR3 is TGCGCCAGCAATCCCGGGACAACACAATCCTACGAGCAGTACTTC.

The genes are TRBV5-6 and TRBJ2-1, with 11 bases lining up with TRBD2. Germline trimming cut 0 bases from V and 9 bases from J; bases unmatched to any gene: 5. The CDR3 consists of 15 residues. CDR1 SGHDT and CDR2 YYEEEE come from the germline V gene. The CDR3 is CASSLVVAGGPEQFF. The CDR3 nucleotides are TGTGCCAGCAGCTTGGTAGTAGCGGGAGGGCCTGAGCAGTTCTTC. The full variable domain, in which reference TRBV5-6 and TRBJ2-1 provide the parts outside the CDR3, is DAGVTQSPTHLIKTRGQQVTLRCSPKSGHDTVSWYQQALGQGPQFIFQYYEEEERQRGNFPDRFSGHQFPNYSSELNVNALLLGDSALYLCASSLVVAGGPEQFFGPGTRLTVL.

The V and J genes are TRBV5-4 and TRBJ2-5; 8 bases fit TRBD2. V trimming: 4 bases; J trimming: 5 bases; junction bases outside the gene matches: 7. The CDR3 totals 14 residues. Germline-derived CDR1 and CDR2 are SGHNT and YYREEE (reference sequence). As DNA, the CDR3 is TGTGCCAGCAGCCGAGCGGGAGCCGAGGAGACCCAGTACTTC. It specifies CASSRAGAEETQYF.